Each of the 3 T cell receptor beta chains below was sequenced from the same sample in a study of identical twins. TCRdb independently ran MiXCR on the 5' RACE reads; one entry per CDR3 protein. The data hold 450,000 to 650,000 distinct CDR3 sequences, with roughly 15% observed a single time. These sequences were also reported in another study, on yellow fever vaccine responses in identical twins.

The sequenced sample was CD4+ T cells sorted from blood. Receptor source: a young woman in good health.

This clonotype was detected a few times. The CDR3 here is CASSQGRGGEGQETQYF. DNA for the CDR3: TGCGCCAGCAGCCAAGGTCGCGGGGGCGAGGGACAAGAGACCCAGTACTTC. The gene calls are TRBV4-1 and TRBJ2-5, with a weak D call TRBD2 (7 bases). There are 17 residues in the CDR3. CDR1 MGHRA and CDR2 YSYEKL come from the germline V gene. V lost 1 base and J lost 2, with 17 bases in between.

V usage is TRBV2 and J usage is TRBJ2-2; D possibly corresponds to TRBD1 (5 bases). Between the trimmed V and J ends, which lost 8 bases and 2 bases, there was a span of 18 bases. The CDR3 spans 16 residues. Germline V lookup: CDR1 SNHLY, CDR2 FYNNEI. The CDR3 DNA sequence: TGTGCCAGCGGTCGCCCCAGGGCAGCAAACACCGGGGAGCTGTTTTTT. As protein: CASGRPRAANTGELFF.

This clonotype was recorded at least ten times. This chain links TRBV29-1 with TRBJ1-2; 9 bases are shared with TRBD1. The germline gives CDR1 SQVTM, CDR2 ANQGSEA. The CDR3 has 15 amino acids. The trim removed 4 bases at V and 4 bases at J, leaving 10 bases unmatched. This CDR3 is CSVVSSGQGTYGYTF. The CDR3, as DNA: TGCAGCGTTGTTAGCTCCGGACAGGGGACCTATGGCTACACCTTC. The complete variable domain, with remaining parts taken from reference TRBV29-1 and TRBJ1-2, reads SAVISQKPSRDICQRGTSLTIQCQVDSQVTMMFWYRQQPGQSLTLIATANQGSEATYESGFVIDKFPISRPNLTFSTLTVSNMSPEDSSIYLCSVVSSGQGTYGYTFGSGTRLTVV.